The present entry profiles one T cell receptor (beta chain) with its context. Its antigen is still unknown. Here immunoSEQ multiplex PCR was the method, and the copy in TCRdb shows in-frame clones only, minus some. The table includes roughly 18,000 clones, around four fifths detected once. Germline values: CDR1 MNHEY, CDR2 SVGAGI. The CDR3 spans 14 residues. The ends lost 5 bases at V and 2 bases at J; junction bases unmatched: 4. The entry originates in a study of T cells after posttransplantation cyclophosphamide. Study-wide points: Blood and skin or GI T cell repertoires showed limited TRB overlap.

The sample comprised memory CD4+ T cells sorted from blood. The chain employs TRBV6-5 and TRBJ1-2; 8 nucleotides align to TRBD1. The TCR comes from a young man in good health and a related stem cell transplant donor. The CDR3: CASSPWTGNYGYTF. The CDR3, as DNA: TGTGCCAGCAGTCCTTGGACAGGGAACTATGGCTACACCTTC.